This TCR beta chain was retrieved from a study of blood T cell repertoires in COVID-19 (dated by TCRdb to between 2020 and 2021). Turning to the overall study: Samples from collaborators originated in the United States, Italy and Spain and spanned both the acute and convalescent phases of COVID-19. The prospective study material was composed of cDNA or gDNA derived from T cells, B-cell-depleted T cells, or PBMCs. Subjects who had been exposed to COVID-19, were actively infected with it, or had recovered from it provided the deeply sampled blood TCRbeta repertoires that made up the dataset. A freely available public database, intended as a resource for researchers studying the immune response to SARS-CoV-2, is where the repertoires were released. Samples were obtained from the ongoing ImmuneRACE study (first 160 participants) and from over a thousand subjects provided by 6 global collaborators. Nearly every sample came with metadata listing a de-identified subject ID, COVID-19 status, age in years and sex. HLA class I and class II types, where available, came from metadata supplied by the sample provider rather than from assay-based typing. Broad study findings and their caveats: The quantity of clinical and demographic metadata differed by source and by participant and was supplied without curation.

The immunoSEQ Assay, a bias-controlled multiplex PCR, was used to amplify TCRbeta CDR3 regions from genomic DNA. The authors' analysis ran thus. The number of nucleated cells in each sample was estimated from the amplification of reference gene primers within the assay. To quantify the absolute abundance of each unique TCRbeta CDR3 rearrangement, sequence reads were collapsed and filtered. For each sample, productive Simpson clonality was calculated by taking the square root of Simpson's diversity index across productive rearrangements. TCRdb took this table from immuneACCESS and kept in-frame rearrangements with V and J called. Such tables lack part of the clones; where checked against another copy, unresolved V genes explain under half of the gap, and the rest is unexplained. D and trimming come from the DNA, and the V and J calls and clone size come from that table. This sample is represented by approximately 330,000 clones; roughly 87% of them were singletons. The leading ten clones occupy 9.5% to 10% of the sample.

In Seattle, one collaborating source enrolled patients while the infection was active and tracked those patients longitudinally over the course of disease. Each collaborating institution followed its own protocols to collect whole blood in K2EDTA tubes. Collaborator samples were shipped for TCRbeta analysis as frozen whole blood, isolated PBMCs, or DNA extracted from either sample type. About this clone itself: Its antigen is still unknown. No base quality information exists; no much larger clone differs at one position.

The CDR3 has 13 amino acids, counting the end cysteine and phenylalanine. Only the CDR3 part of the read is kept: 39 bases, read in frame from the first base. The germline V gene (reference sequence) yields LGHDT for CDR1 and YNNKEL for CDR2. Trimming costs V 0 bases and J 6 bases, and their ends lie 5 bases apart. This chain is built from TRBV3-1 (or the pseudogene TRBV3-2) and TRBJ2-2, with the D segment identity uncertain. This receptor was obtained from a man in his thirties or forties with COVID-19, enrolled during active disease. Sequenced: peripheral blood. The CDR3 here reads CASSQDYPGELFF. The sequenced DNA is TGTGCCAGCAGCCAAGACTACCCCGGGGAGCTGTTTTTT.